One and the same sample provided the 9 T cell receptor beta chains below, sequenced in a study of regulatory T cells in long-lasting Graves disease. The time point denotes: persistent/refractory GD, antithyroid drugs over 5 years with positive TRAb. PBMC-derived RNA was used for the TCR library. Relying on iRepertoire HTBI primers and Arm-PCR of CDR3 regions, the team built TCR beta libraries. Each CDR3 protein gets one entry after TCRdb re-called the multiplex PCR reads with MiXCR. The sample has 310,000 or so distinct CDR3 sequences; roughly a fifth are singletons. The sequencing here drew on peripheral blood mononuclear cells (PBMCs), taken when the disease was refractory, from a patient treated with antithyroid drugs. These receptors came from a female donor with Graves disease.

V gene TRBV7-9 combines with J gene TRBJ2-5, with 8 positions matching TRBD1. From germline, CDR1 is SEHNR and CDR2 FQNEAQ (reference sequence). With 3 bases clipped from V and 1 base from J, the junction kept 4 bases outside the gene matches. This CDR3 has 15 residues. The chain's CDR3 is CASSLIGQGQETQYF. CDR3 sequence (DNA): TGTGCCAGCAGCTTGATTGGACAGGGCCAAGAGACCCAGTACTTC.

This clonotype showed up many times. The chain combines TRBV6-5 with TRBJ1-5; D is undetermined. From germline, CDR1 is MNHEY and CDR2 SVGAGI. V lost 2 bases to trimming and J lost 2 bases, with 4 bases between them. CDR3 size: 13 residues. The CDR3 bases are TGTGCCAGCAGTTACCTGGGCAATCAGCCCCAGCATTTT. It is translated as CASSYLGNQPQHF.

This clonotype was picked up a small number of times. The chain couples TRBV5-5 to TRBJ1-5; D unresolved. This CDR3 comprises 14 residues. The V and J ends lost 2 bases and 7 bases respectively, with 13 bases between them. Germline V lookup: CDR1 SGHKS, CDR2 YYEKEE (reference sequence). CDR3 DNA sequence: TGTGCCAGCAGCTTAAACACGGACCCCCAGCCCCAGCATTTT. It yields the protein CASSLNTDPQPQHF. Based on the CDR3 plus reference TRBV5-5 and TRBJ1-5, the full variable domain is DAGVTQSPTHLIKTRGQQVTLRCSPISGHKSVSWYQQVLGQGPQFIFQYYEKEERGRGNFPDRFSARQFPNYSSELNVNALLLGDSALYLCASSLNTDPQPQHFGDGTRLSIL.

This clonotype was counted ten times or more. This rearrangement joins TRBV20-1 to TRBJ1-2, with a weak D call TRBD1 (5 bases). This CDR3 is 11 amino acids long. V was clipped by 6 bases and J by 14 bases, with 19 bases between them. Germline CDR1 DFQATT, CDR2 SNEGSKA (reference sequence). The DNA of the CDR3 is TGCAGTGCCCCGACTGGGACCGTTGGAACCTTC. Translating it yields CSAPTGTVGTF.

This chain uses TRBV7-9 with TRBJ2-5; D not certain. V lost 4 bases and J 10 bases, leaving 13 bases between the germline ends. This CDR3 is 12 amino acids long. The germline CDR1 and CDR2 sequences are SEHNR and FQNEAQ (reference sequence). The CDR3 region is CASSSFWAIQYF. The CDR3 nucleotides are TGTGCCAGCAGCTCTTTCTGGGCTATCCAGTACTTC.

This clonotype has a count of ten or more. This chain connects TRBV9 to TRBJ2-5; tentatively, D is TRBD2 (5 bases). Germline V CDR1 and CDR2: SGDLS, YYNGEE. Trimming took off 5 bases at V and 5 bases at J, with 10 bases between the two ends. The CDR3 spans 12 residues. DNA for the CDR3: TGTGCCAGCAGTGTTGGCGGGGAGACCCAGTACTTC. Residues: CASSVGGETQYF.

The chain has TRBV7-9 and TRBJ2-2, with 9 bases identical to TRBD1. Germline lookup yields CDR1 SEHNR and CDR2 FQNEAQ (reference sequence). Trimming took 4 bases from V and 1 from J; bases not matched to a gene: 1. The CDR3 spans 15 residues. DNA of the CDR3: TGTGCCAGCAGCTGGGGACAGGGGAACACCGGGGAGCTGTTTTTT. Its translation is CASSWGQGNTGELFF.

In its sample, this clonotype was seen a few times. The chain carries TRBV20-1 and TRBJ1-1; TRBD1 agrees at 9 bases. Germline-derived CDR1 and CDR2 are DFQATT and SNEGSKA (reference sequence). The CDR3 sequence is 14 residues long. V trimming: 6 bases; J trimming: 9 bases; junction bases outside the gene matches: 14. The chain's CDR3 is CSAPPGQGRGKAFF. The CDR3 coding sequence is TGCAGTGCCCCTCCGGGACAGGGCCGGGGGAAAGCTTTCTTT.

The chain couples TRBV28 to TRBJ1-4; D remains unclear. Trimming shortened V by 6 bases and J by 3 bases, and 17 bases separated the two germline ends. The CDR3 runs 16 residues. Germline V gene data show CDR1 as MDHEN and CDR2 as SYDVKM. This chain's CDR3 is CASSSVTAVANEKLFF. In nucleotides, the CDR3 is TGTGCCAGCAGCTCCGTAACGGCAGTCGCTAATGAAAAACTGTTTTTT.